This TCR beta chain was captured by sequencing in a study of beta chain features in type 1 diabetes. As every portion of the isolated RNA was reverse transcribed, the sequencing read expressed TCRB transcripts. Measured with immunoSEQ multiplex PCR; TCRdb has only the in-frame clones, and not every one. This table has roughly 150,000 clones, 8% to 9.5% appearing once. This CDR3 contains 13 residues. V lost 2 bases and J 4 bases, leaving 6 bases between the germline ends. The V gene's germline CDR1 is LGHNA and CDR2 YNFKEQ. Study conclusions and caveats: A moderate, significant TCRB CDR3 shortening appeared in type 1 diabetes across four CD4+ subsets. In cDNA sequencing, cells with high TCR expression could be over-represented.

Concerning this clone itself: The antigen is unknown.

The source is a woman aged 18-30 years with type 1 diabetes. The specimen was central memory CD4+ T cells from blood. The J gene is TRBJ1-5, the V gene TRBV4-2; D is uncertain. The CDR3 region is CASSQTRNQPQHF. The CDR3 DNA follows: TGTGCCAGCAGCCAAACCAGAAATCAGCCCCAGCATTTT.